A single TCR beta chain is shown here with its context. Its antigen is as yet unknown. The germline and genes are mouse ones. The read ends 1 residue early relative to the CDR3; the germline J gene fills the gap. Other DNA sequences of this sample code for an identical CDR3. This specimen belongs to a study of tissue T cells after allogeneic stem cell transplantation. General study results and limits: The study did not identify alloreactive or antigen-specific tissue TCRs, and some clones might be persisting host cells. Few T cell clones were shared across patients, but motif clusters showed tissue-specific shared signatures. TCR repertoires tracked anatomic similarity, regardless of disease or transplant status.

V shed 0 bases, J shed 6 bases, and the junction held 9 bases outside the gene matches. Germline loops: CDR1 SGHSN, CDR2 HYEKVE. The CDR3 contains 17 residues. The table came from immunoSEQ multiplex PCR; TCRdb's copy has only in-frame clones and leaves some out. The table records tens of thousands of clones, less than 75% of them present only once. The genes are TRBV12-1 and TRBJ2-1; the match to TRBD2 covers 11 bases. Sequencing input: sorted cells pooled from one or two spleens. The TCR sequence derives from a pool of C57BL/6 mice in good health. Partial CDR3 DNA: TGTGCCAGCTCTCTCGAAACTGGGGGGGCGGCGGGTGCTGAGCAGTTC. Its translation is CASSLETGGAAGAEQF. The CDR3 as a whole reads CASSLETGGAAGAEQFF. Looking up the rest from reference TRBV12-1 and TRBJ2-1 gives the full variable domain: DSGVVQSPRHIIKEKGGRSVLTCIPISGHSNVVWYQQTLGKELKFLIQHYEKVERDKGFLPSRFSVQQFDDYHSEMNMSALELEDSAMYFCASSLETGGAAGAEQFFGPGTRLTVL.